This note documents a single TCR beta chain sequence. Its cognate antigen is unknown. The J segment lost 6 bases and the V segment lost 0 bases, leaving 17 bases of the junction unmatched. This CDR3 is built from 18 residues. The sample belongs to a study of monozygotic twins with cystic fibrosis. Looking at the study overall: Roughly 3 micrograms of fragmented DNA underwent approximately 15 PCR cycles for library preparation.

Method: immunoSEQ multiplex PCR; TCRdb's copy keeps in-frame clones and lacks some. The repertoire holds about 26,000 clones, 90% seen once, with 0.45% to 0.65% in the top ten. Findings and limits, study-wide: Clonality was generally low (median around 0.0098), higher in the most severe patients. Unrelated CF individuals shared fewer identical clonotypes than monozygotic CF twins.

This chain joins TRBV5-3 and TRBJ1-2; 7 bases agree with TRBD1. TRBV5-3 is an ORF; its function is uncertain. This clonotype originated in a girl aged 2-10 years with cystic fibrosis. Source material: blood. CDR3: CARSLASGQPPNFDGYTF. The CDR3 nucleotides read TGTGCCAGAAGCTTGGCCTCGGGACAGCCACCTAACTTTGATGGCTACACCTTC.